This T cell receptor (beta chain) was documented in a study of cytomegalovirus exposure and HLA in healthy donors. Study-wide results and limits: Reports indicated that the classifier achieved high specificity and sensitivity in diagnosing cytomegalovirus status. According to the study, around 180 TCR beta chains were cytomegalovirus-associated. In the 95 to 150 validation repertoires, about 94% of cluster scores exceeded 0, per a later analysis.

Separate from the approximately 720-subject first cohort, the approximately 120-subject validation cohort was the one that the donors belonged to. This CDR3 region has 14 residues. CDR1 is SGHAT and CDR2 is FQNNGV in the germline V gene. Remarks on this clone: Its antigen is still unknown.

Method: immunoSEQ multiplex PCR; TCRdb's copy keeps in-frame clones and lacks some. The table lists around 300,000 clones, about 86% of them singletons. V gene TRBV11-2 combines with J gene TRBJ1-1; possibly TRBD1 for D (6 bases). Sequencing was performed on PBMCs. This clonotype was sampled from a woman aged 18-29 years in good health and CMV-seronegative. CDR3 coding DNA: TGTGCAGACTGGGACATAAGAAAAGGTACTGAAGCTTTCTTT. It is translated as CADWDIRKGTEAFF. The full variable domain, its missing parts supplied by reference TRBV11-2 and TRBJ1-1, is EAGVAQSPRYKIIEKRQSVAFWCNPISGHATLYWYQQILGQGPKLLIQFQNNGVVDDSQLPKDRFSAERLKGVDSTLKIQPAKLEDSAVYLCADWDIRKGTEAFFGQGTRLTVV.